Here is one TCR beta chain with its context. This clonotype was detected many times. Its cognate antigen has yet to be identified. Base-call qualities are not available, and no considerably larger clone is one nucleotide away. The CDR3 holds 16 amino acids from the cysteine to the phenylalanine. The kept DNA is CDR3 alone, 48 bases in frame from the first base. From a lookup of the germline V gene, CDR1 and CDR2 are SGHVS and FQNEAQ. Between the V and J ends, shortened by 3 bases and 2 bases respectively, the junction contains 14 bases. This sample is drawn from a study of T cell repertoires in cytomegalovirus infection (dated by TCRdb to 2018 to 2020). Background for the entire study: The peptide stimulations were aimed at well-studied HLA-B-restricted epitopes as well as recently identified HLA-C-restricted CMV epitopes, whose presentation resists viral immunomodulation. Because public TCR beta signatures pointed to carriage of CMV infection together with the matching HLA type, the HLA type of each donor mattered for the analysis. Paper-wide results and their limitations: In the ex vivo response, HLA-C-restricted CMV-specific TCR beta clonotypes were dominant, and in two of eight donors the single most frequent clonotype came from this HLA-C-restricted group. In both this cohort and an independent cohort of 352 donors, the cumulative frequency of public TCR beta family members distinguished carriers of CMV infection plus the relevant HLA type.

TCRdb names Illumina HiSeq 1500 as the instrument used. TCRdb reanalyzed the raw reads on its own, using fastp at Q25 for trimming and MiXCR for clone calling, and kept in-frame beta chains. Rows with one shared CDR3 protein collapse into an entry with the most common genes and DNA. This sample has roughly 990,000 distinct CDR3 sequences in its table, and more than 25% of those were observed once. The top ten clones comprise roughly 13% of the sample. The treatment or condition tag for this specimen amounts to: in vitro stimulation with specific CMV peptide epitopes to enrich CMV-specific T cells. This sample comprised cultured CD8+ T cells from PBMCs, obtained from culture after CMV antigen stimulation. The chain is made from TRBV7-8 and TRBJ2-1, with TRBD1 as a weak D call on 6 bases. The TCR was taken from a human donor in good health (CMV status not recorded). Some clones in this sample may be carry-over from other donors' samples. The nucleotides read TGTGCCAGCAGCTTTCGGACAGTCGGCCCCTACAATGAGCAGTTCTTC. It specifies CASSFRTVGPYNEQFF.